This T cell receptor beta chain derives from a study of CXCR3-negative and CXCR3-positive naive CD8 T cells. UMI-labeled TRB cDNA libraries were prepared by 5' RACE. TCRdb reprocessed the 5' RACE reads, with one entry per CDR3 protein and no DNA. The sample is made up of tens of thousands of distinct CDR3 sequences, and the top ten hold approximately 0.72% of it. General observations from the study: Comparison of naive cells showed more hydrophobic TRB CDR3s in CXCR3-positive than in CXCR3-negative naive cells. In both naive subsets diversity was comparably high, whereas memory CD8+ cells showed much lower diversity.

This CDR3 contains 13 residues. Germline V lookup: CDR1 SGDLS, CDR2 YYNGEE. A note on this clonotype: Its antigen remains unknown.

Sequenced input: naive CXCR3+ CD8+ T cells from blood. Subset given: CD45RO-CCR7+CD27+CD95- naive CD8+ T cells expressing CXCR3 (TNR3+). This rearrangement joins TRBV9 to TRBJ2-1; with no DNA, the TCRdb D assignment of TRBD1 cannot be verified. The sequence came from a human donor in good health. Some clones in this sample may be carry-over from other donors' samples. Here the CDR3 reads CASSVATGGEQFF.